The T cell receptor (beta chain) described here comes from a study of graft-versus-host responses after intestinal transplantation. Study as a whole: Transplantation in recipients was multivisceral, liver-intestinal, or isolated intestinal. Induction using anti-thymocyte globulin, followed by tacrolimus and steroids for around 3 years, was given to all recipients. Study-level points and caveats: Detection of GvH clones occurred in recipient marrow, and some had their first appearance in ileum or blood. Peak levels of circulating GvH clones tracked with early post-transplant HvG declines.

The CDR3 covers 14 residues. CDR1 and CDR2 from the germline V gene are SNHLY and FYNNEI. V lost 9 bases, J lost 9 bases, and 7 bases stayed unmatched. Note on this clone: Its antigen remains unidentified.

The table came from immunoSEQ multiplex PCR; TCRdb's copy has only in-frame clones and leaves some out. The repertoire holds more than 50,000 clones, with about 90% as singletons. The clonotype was recovered from a human patient who received an intestinal transplant, so some T cells may come from the graft donor. The sequencing here drew on PBMCs, taken roughly 680 days after intestinal transplant. The chain is built from TRBV2 and TRBJ2-1; TRBD2 aligns across 14 bases. CDR3 DNA sequence: TGTGCCAGTCTTACCGGGACTAGCGGGGGTGAGCAGTTCTTC. Protein: CASLTGTSGGEQFF. The full variable domain, completed using reference TRBV2 and TRBJ2-1, is EPEVTQTPSHQVTQMGQEVILRCVPISNHLYFYWYRQILGQKVEFLVSFYNNEISEKSEIFDDQFSVERPDGSNFTLKIRSTKLEDSAMYFCASLTGTSGGEQFFGPGTRLTVL.